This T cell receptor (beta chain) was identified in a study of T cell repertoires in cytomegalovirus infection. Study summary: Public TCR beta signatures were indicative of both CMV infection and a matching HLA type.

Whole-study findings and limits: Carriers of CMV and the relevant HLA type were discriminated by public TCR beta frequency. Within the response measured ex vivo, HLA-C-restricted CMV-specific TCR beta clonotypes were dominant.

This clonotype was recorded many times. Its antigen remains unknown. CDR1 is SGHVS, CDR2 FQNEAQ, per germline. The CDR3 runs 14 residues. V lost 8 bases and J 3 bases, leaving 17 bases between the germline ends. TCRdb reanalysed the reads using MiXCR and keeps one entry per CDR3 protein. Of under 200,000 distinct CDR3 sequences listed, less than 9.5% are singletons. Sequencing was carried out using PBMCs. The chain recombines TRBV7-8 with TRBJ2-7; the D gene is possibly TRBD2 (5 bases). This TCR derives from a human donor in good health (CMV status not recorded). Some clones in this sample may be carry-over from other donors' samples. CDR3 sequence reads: CASSRVGNGYEQYF. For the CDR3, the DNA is TGTGCCAGCTCACGGGTCGGGAACGGCTACGAGCAGTACTTC.